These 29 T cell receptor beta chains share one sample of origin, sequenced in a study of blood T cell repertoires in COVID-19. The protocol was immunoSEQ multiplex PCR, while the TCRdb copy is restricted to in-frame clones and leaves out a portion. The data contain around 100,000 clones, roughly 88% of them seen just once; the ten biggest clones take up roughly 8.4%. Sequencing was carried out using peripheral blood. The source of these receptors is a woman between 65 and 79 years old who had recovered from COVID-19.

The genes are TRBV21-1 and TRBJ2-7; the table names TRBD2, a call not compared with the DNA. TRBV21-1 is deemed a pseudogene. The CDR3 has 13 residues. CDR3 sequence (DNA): TGTGCCAGCAGCAAAGACGGGGACTACGAGCAGTACTTC. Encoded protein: CASSKDGDYEQYF.

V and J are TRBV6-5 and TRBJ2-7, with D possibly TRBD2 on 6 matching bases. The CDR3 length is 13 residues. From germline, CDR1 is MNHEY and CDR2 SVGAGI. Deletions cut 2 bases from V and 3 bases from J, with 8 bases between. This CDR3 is CASSYMRGYEQYF. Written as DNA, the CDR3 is TGTGCCAGCAGTTACATGCGGGGCTACGAGCAGTACTTC.

CDR3 in DNA: TGTGCCAGGAAACCCACAGCCCAGGTCCTCCCCTCCTCCTACGAGCAGTACTTC. Protein: CARKPTAQVLPSSYEQYF. The J gene is TRBJ2-7, the V gene TRBV21-1; TRBD1, the table's D call, was not compared with the DNA. TRBV21-1 is annotated as a pseudogene. This CDR3 has 18 amino acids.

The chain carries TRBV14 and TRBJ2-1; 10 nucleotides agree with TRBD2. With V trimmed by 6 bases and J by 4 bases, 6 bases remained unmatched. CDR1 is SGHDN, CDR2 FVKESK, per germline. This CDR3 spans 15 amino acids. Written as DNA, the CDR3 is TGTGCCAGCAGTCAGCTAGCGGGGGTATACAATGAGCAGTTCTTC. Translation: CASSQLAGVYNEQFF.

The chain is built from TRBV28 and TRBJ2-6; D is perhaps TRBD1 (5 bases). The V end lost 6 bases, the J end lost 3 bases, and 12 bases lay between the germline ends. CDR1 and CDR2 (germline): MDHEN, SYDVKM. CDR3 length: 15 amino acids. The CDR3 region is CASSFLGDGANVLTF. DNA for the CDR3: TGTGCCAGCAGCTTCTTAGGGGATGGGGCCAACGTCCTGACTTTC. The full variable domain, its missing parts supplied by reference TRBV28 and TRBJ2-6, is DVKVTQSSRYLVKRTGEKVFLECVQDMDHENMFWYRQDPGLGLRLIYFSYDVKMKEKGDIPEGYSVSREKKERFSLILESASTNQTSMYLCASSFLGDGANVLTFGAGSRLTVL.

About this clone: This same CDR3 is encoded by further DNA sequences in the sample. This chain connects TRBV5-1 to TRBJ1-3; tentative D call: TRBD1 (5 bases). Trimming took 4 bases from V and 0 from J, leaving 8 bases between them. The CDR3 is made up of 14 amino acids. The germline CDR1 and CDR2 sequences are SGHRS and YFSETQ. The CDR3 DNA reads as TGCGCCAGCAGCCCAAGGGGCTCTGGAAACACCATATATTTT. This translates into CASSPRGSGNTIYF.

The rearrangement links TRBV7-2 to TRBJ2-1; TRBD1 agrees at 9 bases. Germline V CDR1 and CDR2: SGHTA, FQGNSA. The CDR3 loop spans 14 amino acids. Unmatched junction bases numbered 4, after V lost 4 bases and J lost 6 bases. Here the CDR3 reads CASSSRTGANEQFF. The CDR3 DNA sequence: TGTGCCAGCAGCTCGCGGACAGGGGCCAATGAGCAGTTCTTC.

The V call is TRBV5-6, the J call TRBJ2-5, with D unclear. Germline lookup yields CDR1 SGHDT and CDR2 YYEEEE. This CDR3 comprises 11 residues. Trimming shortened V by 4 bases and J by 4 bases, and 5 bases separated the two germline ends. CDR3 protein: CASSHGETQYF. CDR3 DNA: TGTGCCAGCAGCCACGGAGAGACCCAGTACTTC.

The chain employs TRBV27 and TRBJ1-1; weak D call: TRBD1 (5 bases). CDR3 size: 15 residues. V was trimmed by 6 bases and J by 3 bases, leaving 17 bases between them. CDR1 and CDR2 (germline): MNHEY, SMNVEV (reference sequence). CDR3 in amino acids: CASRKYRFLDTEAFF. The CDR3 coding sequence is TGTGCCAGCAGGAAATACAGGTTCTTGGACACTGAAGCTTTCTTT.

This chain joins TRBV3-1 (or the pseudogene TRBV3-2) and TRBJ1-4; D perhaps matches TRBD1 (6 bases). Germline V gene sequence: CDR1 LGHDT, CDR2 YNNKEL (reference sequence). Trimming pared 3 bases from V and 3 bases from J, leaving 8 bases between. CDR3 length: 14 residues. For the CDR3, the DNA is TGTGCCAGCAGCCAGGGACACTCTAATGAAAAACTGTTTTTT. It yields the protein CASSQGHSNEKLFF.

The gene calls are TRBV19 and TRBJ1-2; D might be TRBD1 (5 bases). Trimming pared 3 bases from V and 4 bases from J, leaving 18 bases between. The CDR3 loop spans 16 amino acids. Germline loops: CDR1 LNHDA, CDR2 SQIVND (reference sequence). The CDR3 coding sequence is TGTGCCAGTAGTATTGGCGGCGGGGGTTCCTCCTATGGCTACACCTTC. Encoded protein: CASSIGGGGSSYGYTF.

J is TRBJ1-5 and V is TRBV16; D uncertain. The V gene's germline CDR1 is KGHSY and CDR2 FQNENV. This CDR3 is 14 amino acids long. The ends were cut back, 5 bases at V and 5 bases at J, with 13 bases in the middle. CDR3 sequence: CASSSDFGDQPQHF. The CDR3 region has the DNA TGTGCCAGCAGCTCAGATTTCGGGGATCAGCCCCAGCATTTT.

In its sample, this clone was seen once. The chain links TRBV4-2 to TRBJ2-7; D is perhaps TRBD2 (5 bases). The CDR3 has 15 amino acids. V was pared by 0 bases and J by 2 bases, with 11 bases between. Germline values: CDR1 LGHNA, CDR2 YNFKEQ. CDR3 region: CASSQEWTQPYEQYF. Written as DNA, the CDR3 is TGTGCCAGCAGCCAAGAGTGGACTCAACCCTACGAGCAGTACTTC.

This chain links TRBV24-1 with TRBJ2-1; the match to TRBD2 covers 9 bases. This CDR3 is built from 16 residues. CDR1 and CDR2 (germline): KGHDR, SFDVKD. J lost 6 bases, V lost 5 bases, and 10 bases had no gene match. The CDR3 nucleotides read TGTGCCACCAGTGGTAACACCGGGACTAGCTTCAATGAGCAGTTCTTC. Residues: CATSGNTGTSFNEQFF.

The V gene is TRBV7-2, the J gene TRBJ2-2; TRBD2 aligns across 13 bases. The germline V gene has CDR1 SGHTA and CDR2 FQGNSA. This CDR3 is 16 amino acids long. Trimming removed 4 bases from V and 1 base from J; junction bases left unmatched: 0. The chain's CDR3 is CASSWTSGRNTGELFF. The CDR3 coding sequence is TGTGCCAGCAGCTGGACTAGCGGGAGGAACACCGGGGAGCTGTTTTTT.

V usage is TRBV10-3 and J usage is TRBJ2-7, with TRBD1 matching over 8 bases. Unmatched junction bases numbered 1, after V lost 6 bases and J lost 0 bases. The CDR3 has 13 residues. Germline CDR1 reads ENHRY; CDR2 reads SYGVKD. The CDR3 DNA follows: TGTGCCATCAGGACAGGGGACTCCTACGAGCAGTACTTC. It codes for CAIRTGDSYEQYF.

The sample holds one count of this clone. The CDR3 spells CASSEWGATDTQYF. CDR3 nucleotide sequence: TGTGCCAGCTCAGAGTGGGGAGCGACAGATACGCAGTATTTT. The rearrangement uses TRBV18 and TRBJ2-3; maybe TRBD2 (5 bases). CDR3 size: 14 residues. Germline-derived CDR1 and CDR2 are KGHSH and LQKENI. The V and J ends lost 5 bases and 3 bases respectively, with 12 bases between them.

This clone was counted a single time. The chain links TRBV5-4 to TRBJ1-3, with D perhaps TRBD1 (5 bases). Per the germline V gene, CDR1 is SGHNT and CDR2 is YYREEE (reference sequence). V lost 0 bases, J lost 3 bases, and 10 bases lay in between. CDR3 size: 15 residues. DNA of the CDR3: TGTGCCAGCAGCTTGGCGGCAGGGTTTGGAAACACCATATATTTT. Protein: CASSLAAGFGNTIYF.

The CDR3 here is CASSLGGLAYQETQYF. CDR3 in DNA: TGTGCCAGCAGCCTGGGAGGACTAGCCTACCAAGAGACCCAGTACTTC. The genes are TRBV28 and TRBJ2-5; 8 bases agree with TRBD2. The CDR3 totals 16 residues. Germline-derived CDR1 and CDR2 are MDHEN and SYDVKM. The ends lost 6 bases at V and 0 bases at J; junction bases unmatched: 9. The complete variable domain, with remaining parts taken from reference TRBV28 and TRBJ2-5, reads DVKVTQSSRYLVKRTGEKVFLECVQDMDHENMFWYRQDPGLGLRLIYFSYDVKMKEKGDIPEGYSVSREKKERFSLILESASTNQTSMYLCASSLGGLAYQETQYFGPGTRLLVL.

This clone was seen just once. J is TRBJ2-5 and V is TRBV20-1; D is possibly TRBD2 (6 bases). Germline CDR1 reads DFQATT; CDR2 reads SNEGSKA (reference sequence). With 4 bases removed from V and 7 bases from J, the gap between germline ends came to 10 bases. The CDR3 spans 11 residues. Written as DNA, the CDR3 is TGCAGTGCTAAGATCGGGGGGACCCAGTACTTC. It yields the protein CSAKIGGTQYF.

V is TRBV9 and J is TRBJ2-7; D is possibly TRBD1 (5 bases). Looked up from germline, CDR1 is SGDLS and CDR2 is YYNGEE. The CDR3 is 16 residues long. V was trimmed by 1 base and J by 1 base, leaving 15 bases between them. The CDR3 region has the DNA TGTGCCAGCAGCGTATCCCCAGGGTACCCTTCCTACGAGCAGTACTTC. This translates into CASSVSPGYPSYEQYF.

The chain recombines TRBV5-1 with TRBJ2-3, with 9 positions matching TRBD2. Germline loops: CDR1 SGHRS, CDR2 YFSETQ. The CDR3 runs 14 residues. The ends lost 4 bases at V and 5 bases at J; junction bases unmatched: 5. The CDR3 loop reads CASSRSGGRDTQYF. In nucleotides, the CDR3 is TGCGCCAGCAGCCGAAGCGGGGGGAGAGATACGCAGTATTTT.

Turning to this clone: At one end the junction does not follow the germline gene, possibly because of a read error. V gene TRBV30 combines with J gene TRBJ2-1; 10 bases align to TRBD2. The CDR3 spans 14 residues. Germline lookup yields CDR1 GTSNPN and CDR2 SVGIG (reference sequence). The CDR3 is CAWSAGQGSGRYLF. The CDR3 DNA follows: TGTGCCTGGAGTGCCGGTCAGGGTAGCGGGAGGTACCTCTTC. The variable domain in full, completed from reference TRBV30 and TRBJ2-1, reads SQTIHQWPATLVQPVGSPLSLECTVEGTSNPNLYWYRQAAGRGLQLLFYSVGIGQISSEVPQNLSASRPQDRQFILSSKKLLLSDSGFYLCAWSAGQGSGRYLFGPGTRLTVL.

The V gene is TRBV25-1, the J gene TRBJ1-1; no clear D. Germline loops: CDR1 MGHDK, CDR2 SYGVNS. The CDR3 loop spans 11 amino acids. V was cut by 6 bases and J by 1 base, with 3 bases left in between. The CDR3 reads CASSWNTEAFF. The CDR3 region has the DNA TGTGCCAGCAGCTGGAACACTGAAGCTTTCTTT.

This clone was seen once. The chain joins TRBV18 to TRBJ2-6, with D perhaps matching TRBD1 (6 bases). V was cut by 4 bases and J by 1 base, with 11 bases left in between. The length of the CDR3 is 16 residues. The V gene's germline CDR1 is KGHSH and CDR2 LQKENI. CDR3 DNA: TGTGCCAGCTCACTAAAACAGGGATCTGGGGCCAACGTCCTGACTTTC. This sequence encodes CASSLKQGSGANVLTF.

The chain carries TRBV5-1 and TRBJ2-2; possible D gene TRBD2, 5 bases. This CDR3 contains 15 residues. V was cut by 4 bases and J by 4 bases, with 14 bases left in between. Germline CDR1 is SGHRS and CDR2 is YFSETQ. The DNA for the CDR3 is TGCGCCAGCAGCCAGCGAGGGAGTGGCACCGGGGAGCTGTTTTTT. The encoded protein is CASSQRGSGTGELFF.

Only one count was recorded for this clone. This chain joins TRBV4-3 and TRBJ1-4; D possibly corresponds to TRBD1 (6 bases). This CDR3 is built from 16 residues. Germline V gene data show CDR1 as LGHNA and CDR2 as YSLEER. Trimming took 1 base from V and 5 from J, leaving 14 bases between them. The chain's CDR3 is CASSQVPGQGNEKLFF. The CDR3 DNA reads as TGCGCCAGCAGCCAAGTCCCGGGCCAGGGGAATGAAAAACTGTTTTTT.

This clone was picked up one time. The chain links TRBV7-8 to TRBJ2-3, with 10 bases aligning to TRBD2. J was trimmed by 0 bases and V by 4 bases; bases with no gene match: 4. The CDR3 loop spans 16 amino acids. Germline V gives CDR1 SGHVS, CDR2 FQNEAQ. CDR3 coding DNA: TGTGCCAGCAGCTCCCAGGGACTAGCGAGCACAGATACGCAGTATTTT. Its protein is CASSSQGLASTDTQYF.

The CDR3 loop is CASGTSGAYEQYF. DNA for the CDR3: TGTGCCAGCGGGACTAGCGGCGCCTACGAGCAGTACTTC. J is TRBJ2-7 and V is TRBV28; 11 bases fit TRBD2. The J segment lost 2 bases and the V segment lost 8 bases, leaving 2 bases of the junction unmatched. From germline, CDR1 is MDHEN and CDR2 SYDVKM. This CDR3 has 13 amino acids.